These 29 T cell receptor beta chains share one sample of origin, sequenced in a study of cytomegalovirus exposure and HLA in healthy donors. PCR involved 60 Vbeta and 13 Jbeta primers. Assay used: immunoSEQ multiplex PCR; TCRdb lists only in-frame clones, some missing. The sample consists of around 150,000 clones, over 75% of them appearing once. Sequencing was carried out using PBMCs. Receptor source: a man in his forties or fifties in good health and CMV-seropositive.

The genes are TRBV14 and TRBJ1-1; no reliable D call. Germline CDR1 SGHDN, CDR2 FVKESK. The CDR3 length is 19 residues. Trimming took off 0 bases at V and 4 bases at J, with 24 bases between the two ends. CDR3 DNA sequence: TGTGCCAGCAGCCAAGATTCGATACTAAAGGCAGTGAGGTCCACTGAAGCTTTCTTT. Translated, it gives CASSQDSILKAVRSTEAFF. Together with reference TRBV14 and TRBJ1-1, the CDR3 gives the full variable domain: EAGVTQFPSHSVIEKGQTVTLRCDPISGHDNLYWYRRVMGKEIKFLLHFVKESKQDESGMPNNRFLAERTGGTYSTLKVQPAELEDSGVYFCASSQDSILKAVRSTEAFFGQGTRLTVV.

This rearrangement joins TRBV6-5 to TRBJ1-1, with D maybe TRBD1 (6 bases). The CDR3 is made up of 13 amino acids. V was clipped by 6 bases and J by 8 bases, with 16 bases between them. Germline CDR1 reads MNHEY; CDR2 reads SVGAGI. CDR3 loop: CASSPRTALEAFF. The CDR3 DNA sequence: TGTGCCAGCAGCCCTCGGACAGCGCTCGAAGCTTTCTTT.

The chain uses TRBV11-2 and TRBJ1-5, with 7 bases fitting TRBD1. The trim removed 5 bases at V and 2 bases at J, leaving 6 bases unmatched. This CDR3 has 15 amino acids. The V gene's germline CDR1 is SGHAT and CDR2 FQNNGV. Here the CDR3 reads CASSPTGLGNQPQHF. The CDR3 nucleotides read TGTGCCAGCAGCCCGACAGGGTTGGGCAATCAGCCCCAGCATTTT.

The chain joins TRBV28 to TRBJ1-5, with D unresolved. The CDR3 covers 14 residues. Germline lookup yields CDR1 MDHEN and CDR2 SYDVKM. The V and J ends lost 6 bases and 0 bases respectively, with 9 bases between them. CDR3 DNA sequence: TGTGCCAGCAGCCAAACCGGTAGCAATCAGCCCCAGCATTTT. This translates into CASSQTGSNQPQHF.

This chain connects TRBV18 to TRBJ1-4; 10 nucleotides line up with TRBD1. CDR3 length: 15 amino acids. Germline CDR1 is KGHSH and CDR2 is LQKENI. V dropped 6 bases and J dropped 8; count of bases not matched to a gene: 9. The CDR3 loop is CASSRDRGREEKLFF. The CDR3 coding sequence is TGTGCCAGCTCCCGCGACAGGGGGCGGGAAGAAAAACTGTTTTTT.

The chain links TRBV11-1 to TRBJ2-7; 8 nucleotides line up with TRBD1. J gave up 2 bases and V 5 bases, and 5 bases lay outside the gene matches. Germline CDR1 reads SGHAT; CDR2 reads FQDESV (reference sequence). The CDR3 spans 14 residues. CDR3 in DNA: TGTGCCAGCAGCACCGACAGGGGAGCCTACGAGCAGTACTTC. As protein: CASSTDRGAYEQYF.

CDR3 sequence reads: CASTLGQFIGQAFF. CDR3 bases: TGTGCCAGCACCCTGGGACAGTTTATCGGACAGGCTTTCTTT. This rearrangement joins TRBV2 to TRBJ1-1; 7 nucleotides line up with TRBD1. After removal of 7 bases from V and 11 bases from J, the junction contained 16 bases not matched to a gene. CDR3 size: 14 residues. The germline gives CDR1 SNHLY, CDR2 FYNNEI.

The rearrangement uses TRBV18 and TRBJ1-1, with TRBD1 matching over 7 bases. Germline V gene lookup returns CDR1 KGHSH and CDR2 LQKENI. The CDR3 has 15 residues. J lost 0 bases, V lost 2 bases, and 3 bases had no gene match. This chain's CDR3 is CASSPDRELNTEAFF. CDR3 DNA sequence: TGTGCCAGCTCACCAGACAGGGAGCTGAACACTGAAGCTTTCTTT.

This clone has only a few counts. The chain recombines TRBV2 with TRBJ2-5, with 9 bases that match TRBD2. The junction had 3 bases not matched to a gene; V was cut back by 2 bases and J by 5 bases. This CDR3 is built from 14 residues. Germline V gene sequence: CDR1 SNHLY, CDR2 FYNNEI. The CDR3 DNA sequence: TGTGCCAGCAGTGAACGGCTAGCGGGGGAGACCCAGTACTTC. Translating gives CASSERLAGETQYF.

The chain joins TRBV19 to TRBJ1-2; tentative D call: TRBD1 (6 bases). Germline assignment: CDR1 LNHDA and CDR2 SQIVND (reference sequence). CDR3 length: 14 residues. Trimming left V 4 bases short and J 2 bases short, with 11 bases between. The CDR3 DNA reads TGTGCCAGTAGTAACCCGGACAGAAACTATGGCTACACCTTC. Its protein product is CASSNPDRNYGYTF.

The rearrangement uses TRBV6-4 and TRBJ1-4, with D perhaps matching TRBD1 (6 bases). Per germline, CDR1 MRHNA and CDR2 SNTAGT. Trimming pared 6 bases from V and 2 bases from J, leaving 25 bases between. The CDR3 runs 19 residues. CDR3 sequence reads: CASSGGPLIGLGTNEKLFF. DNA for the CDR3: TGTGCCAGCAGCGGGGGGCCACTCATTGGGTTAGGCACTAATGAAAAACTGTTTTTT.

The chain employs TRBV4-2 and TRBJ2-1; tentatively, D is TRBD2 (5 bases). The germline V gene has CDR1 LGHNA and CDR2 YNFKEQ. This CDR3 has 14 amino acids. Trimming cost V 1 base and J 8 bases, with 12 bases left between them. The chain's CDR3 is CASSQGGFGDEQFF. For the CDR3, the DNA is TGTGCCAGCAGCCAAGGAGGTTTCGGGGATGAGCAGTTCTTC.

This rearrangement joins TRBV2 to TRBJ1-2; perhaps TRBD1 as D (5 bases). In germline, CDR1 is SNHLY, CDR2 FYNNEI. Trimming pared 10 bases from V and 8 bases from J, leaving 17 bases between. The CDR3 spans 12 residues. Here the CDR3 DNA reads TGTGCCACTTCACCTGACAGCTGCGGCTACACCTTC. Amino acid sequence: CATSPDSCGYTF.

The chain carries TRBV5-6 and TRBJ1-5; tentatively, D is TRBD1 (5 bases). Germline V gene data show CDR1 as SGHDT and CDR2 as YYEEEE. The CDR3 length is 16 residues. Trimming left V 0 bases short and J 1 base short, with 11 bases between. The chain's CDR3 is CASSLGTGESNQPQHF. CDR3 nucleotide sequence: TGTGCCAGCAGCTTGGGGACGGGGGAGAGCAATCAGCCCCAGCATTTT.

The rearrangement uses TRBV27 and TRBJ1-2, with TRBD1 as a possible D gene (6 bases). The CDR3 contains 12 residues. Trimming stripped 5 bases from V and 2 bases from J, with 6 bases between. Germline CDR1 MNHEY, CDR2 SMNVEV (reference sequence). CDR3 region: CASSDRNYGYTF. CDR3 bases: TGTGCCAGCAGTGACAGGAACTATGGCTACACCTTC.

J is TRBJ2-1 and V is TRBV5-6; 11 nucleotides line up with TRBD1. The CDR3 has 16 residues. V gave up 4 bases and J gave up 5 bases; unmatched junction bases: 8. Per the germline V gene, CDR1 is SGHDT and CDR2 is YYEEEE. CDR3 nucleotides: TGTGCCAGCAGCATGGACAGGGGGCGGGTACACAATGAGCAGTTCTTC. Translating gives CASSMDRGRVHNEQFF.

The chain uses TRBV5-6 and TRBJ1-3; D is uncertain. V was pared by 5 bases and J by 0 bases, with 15 bases between. The germline CDR1 and CDR2 sequences are SGHDT and YYEEEE. The CDR3 contains 16 residues. CDR3 in DNA: TGTGCCAGCAGTTTCGAGTATCGTCTCTCTGGAAACACCATATATTTT. Protein: CASSFEYRLSGNTIYF.

J is TRBJ2-2 and V is TRBV6-6; 9 bases align to TRBD1. The germline gives CDR1 MNHNY, CDR2 SVGAGI (reference sequence). This CDR3 region has 14 residues. The CDR3 DNA reads TGTACGACGTCCGGGACAGGGTTGACCGGGGAGCTGTTTTTT. Translating gives CTTSGTGLTGELFF.

V and J are TRBV28 and TRBJ1-2, with 8 bases identical to TRBD1. V lost 6 bases to trimming and J lost 6 bases; unmatched junction nucleotides: 9. The CDR3 length is 14 residues. Per germline, CDR1 MDHEN and CDR2 SYDVKM. In DNA, the CDR3 is TGTGCCAGCAGCCTCAGGGGGCTCAGGGATGGCTACACCTTC. As protein: CASSLRGLRDGYTF.

The chain couples TRBV18 to TRBJ2-2; the D gene is possibly TRBD1 (6 bases). V gave up 3 bases and J gave up 6 bases, with 8 bases separating them. The CDR3 has 13 residues. The germline CDR1 and CDR2 sequences are KGHSH and LQKENI. In DNA, the CDR3 is TGTGCCAGCTCACCCGAGGGGGCCGGGGAGCTGTTTTTT. Encoded protein: CASSPEGAGELFF.

V gene TRBV19 combines with J gene TRBJ2-1; 10 positions agree with TRBD2. This CDR3 region has 14 residues. V shed 10 bases, J shed 0 bases, and the junction held 3 bases outside the gene matches. Per germline, CDR1 LNHDA and CDR2 SQIVND (reference sequence). The CDR3 DNA is TGTGCCACCTTAGCGGGGGGCTCCTACAATGAGCAGTTCTTC. As protein: CATLAGGSYNEQFF.

The chain combines TRBV11-3 with TRBJ2-2, with 9 nucleotides matching TRBD1. From germline, CDR1 is SGHNT and CDR2 YENEEA. This CDR3 contains 17 residues. Trimming took 5 bases from V and 0 from J; bases not matched to a gene: 7. For the CDR3, the DNA is TGTGCCAGCAGCCATCGGACAGGGGCAACGAACACCGGGGAGCTGTTTTTT. Residues: CASSHRTGATNTGELFF.

The rearrangement joins TRBV7-9 to TRBJ1-5; tentatively, D is TRBD1 (5 bases). Germline lookup yields CDR1 SEHNR and CDR2 FQNEAQ (reference sequence). CDR3 size: 15 residues. Trimming stripped 1 base from V and 4 bases from J, with 11 bases between. This CDR3 reads CASSLGLGGNQPQHF. For the CDR3, the DNA is TGTGCCAGCAGCTTAGGGCTGGGGGGAAATCAGCCCCAGCATTTT.

The chain is built from TRBV7-3 and TRBJ2-5; 8 bases match TRBD2. After removal of 1 base from V and 2 bases from J, the junction contained 6 bases not matched to a gene. The CDR3 runs to 16 residues. Per germline, CDR1 SGHTA and CDR2 FQGTGA. This CDR3 is CASSLSGGGIQETQYF. CDR3 coding DNA: TGTGCCAGCAGCTTAAGCGGCGGGGGGATACAAGAGACCCAGTACTTC.

V is TRBV18 and J is TRBJ1-6, with 7 bases that match TRBD1. Germline V gives CDR1 KGHSH, CDR2 LQKENI. This CDR3 region has 14 residues. With 4 bases clipped from V and 5 bases from J, the junction kept 2 bases outside the gene matches. The chain's CDR3 is CASSRDRDNSPLHF. DNA of the CDR3: TGTGCCAGCTCACGGGACAGAGATAATTCACCCCTCCACTTT.

This chain connects TRBV6-1 to TRBJ1-5, with 7 bases aligning to TRBD1. This CDR3 is 15 amino acids long. Germline V gene data show CDR1 as MNHNS and CDR2 as SASEGT. The V gene end was trimmed by 1 base and the J gene end by 5 bases; junction bases not matched to a gene: 5. The CDR3 DNA is TGTGCCAGCAGTGAAGACAGGGGTCTTTATCAGCCCCAGCATTTT. The encoded protein is CASSEDRGLYQPQHF.

The V and J genes are TRBV5-6 and TRBJ2-1; D possibly corresponds to TRBD2 (5 bases). The CDR3 length is 12 residues. The germline V gene has CDR1 SGHDT and CDR2 YYEEEE. Deletions cut 0 bases from V and 10 bases from J, with 8 bases between. Written as DNA, the CDR3 is TGTGCCAGCAGCTTGGGCCAGCGGGAGCAGTTCTTC. Translated: CASSLGQREQFF.

This clone was recorded only once. CDR3 amino acids: CASSTPRDSINTGELFF. In DNA, the CDR3 is TGTGCCAGCAGCACTCCTCGGGATTCCATAAACACCGGGGAGCTGTTTTTT. The gene calls are TRBV9 and TRBJ2-2; maybe TRBD2 (5 bases). The germline V gene has CDR1 SGDLS and CDR2 YYNGEE. V lost 4 bases and J lost 2, with 18 bases in between. The CDR3 covers 17 residues. Variable domain in full (rest from reference TRBV9 and TRBJ2-2): DSGVTQTPKHLITATGQRVTLRCSPRSGDLSVYWYQQSLDQGLQFLIQYYNGEERAKGNILERFSAQQFPDLHSELNLSSLELGDSALYFCASSTPRDSINTGELFFGEGSRLTVL.

The sample holds one count of this clone. The chain employs TRBV7-2 and TRBJ2-5; a possible D gene is TRBD1 (6 bases). The CDR3 loop spans 12 amino acids. Trimming removed 3 bases from V and 5 bases from J, with 7 bases in between. Germline assignment: CDR1 SGHTA and CDR2 FQGNSA. CDR3 sequence (DNA): TGTGCCAGCAGCTTGAGGGGGGAGACCCAGTACTTC. This translates into CASSLRGETQYF. The entire variable domain, with the rest obtained from reference TRBV7-2 and TRBJ2-5, is as follows: GAGVSQSPSNKVTEKGKDVELRCDPISGHTALYWYRQSLGQGLEFLIYFQGNSAPDKSGLPSDRFSAERTGGSVSTLTIQRTQQEDSAVYLCASSLRGETQYFGPGTRLLVL.